Below, one T cell receptor (beta chain) is given with its context. The data are from a study of CD8 T cells in Susac syndrome. cDNA came from around 0.5 to 1 ug RNA primed by random hexamers. An immunoSEQ multiplex PCR amplified TCR beta CDR3 over 54 Vbeta and 13 Jbeta. TCRdb called the immunoSEQ multiplex PCR reads again in MiXCR, with one record for every CDR3 protein. This sample yields around 150,000 distinct CDR3 sequences, of which around 94% are seen a single time; roughly 0.15% belongs to the top ten. The ends lost 8 bases at V and 6 bases at J; junction bases unmatched: 11. The CDR3 consists of 14 residues.

The sequence was obtained from a human donor in good health. The J gene is TRBJ2-5, the V gene TRBV12-3 or TRBV12-4; 8 positions match TRBD2. The sequencing sample was made of CD4+ T cells from PBMCs. CDR3 protein: CASALLVAGKTQYF. The CDR3 nucleotides read TGTGCCAGCGCTCTCTTGGTAGCGGGAAAGACCCAGTACTTC.